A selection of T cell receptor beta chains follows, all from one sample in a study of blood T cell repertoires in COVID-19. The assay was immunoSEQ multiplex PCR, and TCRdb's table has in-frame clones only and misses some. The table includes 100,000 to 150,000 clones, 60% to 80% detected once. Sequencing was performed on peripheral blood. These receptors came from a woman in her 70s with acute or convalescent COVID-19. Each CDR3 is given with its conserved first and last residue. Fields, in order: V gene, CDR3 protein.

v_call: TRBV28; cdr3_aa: CASSVGSSYNSPLHF
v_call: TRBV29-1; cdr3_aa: CSDRDDYGYTF
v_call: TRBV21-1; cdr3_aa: CASSKAEGGDQPQHF
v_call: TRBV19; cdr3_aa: CATSRQGDYEQYF
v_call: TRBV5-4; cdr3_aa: CASSPGSNYGYTF
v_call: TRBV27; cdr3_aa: CASRGVGRGRGANVLTF
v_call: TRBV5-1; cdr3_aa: CASSLVAGDLYEQYF
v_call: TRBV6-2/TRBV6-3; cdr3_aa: CASSYSSGGDTQYF
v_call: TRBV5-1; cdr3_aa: CASSLGGFPDEQFF
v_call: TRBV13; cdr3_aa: CASRSGGAREEQYF
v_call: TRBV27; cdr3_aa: CASSMGVRGAQYF
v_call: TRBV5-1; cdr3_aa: CASSPVGLGAAGGGYTF
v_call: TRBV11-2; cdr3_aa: CASTLASTDTQYF
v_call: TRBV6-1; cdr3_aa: CASSEALPRNQPQHF
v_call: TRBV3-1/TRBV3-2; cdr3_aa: CASSPRTGGGSPLHF
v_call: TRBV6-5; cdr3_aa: CASSYVQYNSPLHF
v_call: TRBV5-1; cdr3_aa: CASSFGGPNTGELFF
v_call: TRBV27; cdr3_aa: CASSLSWLGDEQYF
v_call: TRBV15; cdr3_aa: CATSRDGRTNEKLFF
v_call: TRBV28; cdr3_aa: CASSSPVRGLDQPQHF
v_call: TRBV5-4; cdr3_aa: CASSLELFSYEQYF
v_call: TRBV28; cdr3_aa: CASSLVGTGKETQYF
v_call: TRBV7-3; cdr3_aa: CASSSTELAEQFF
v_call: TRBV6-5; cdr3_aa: CATLFPGANVLTF
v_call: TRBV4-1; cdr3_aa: CASSQSGREGTGELFF
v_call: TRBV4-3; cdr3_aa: CASSQGTANTGELFF
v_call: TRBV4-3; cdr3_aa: CASSQEAGGYNTQYF
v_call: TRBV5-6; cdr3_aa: CASSFPIETGDQETQYF
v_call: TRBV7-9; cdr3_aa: CASSVGQGKNTEAFF
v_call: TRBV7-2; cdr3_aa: CASRPGQGGAEQYF
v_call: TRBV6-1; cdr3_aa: CASSEPTGVTEAFF
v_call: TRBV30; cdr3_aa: CAWSVGLAGGGVQFF
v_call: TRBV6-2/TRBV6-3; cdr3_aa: CASSYSIRTRGNQPQHF
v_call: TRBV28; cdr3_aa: CASSFGGAGANVLTF
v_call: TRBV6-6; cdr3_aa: CASRLQGNGGTEAFF
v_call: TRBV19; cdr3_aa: CASSPSSTGNTEAFF
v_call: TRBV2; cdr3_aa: CASRRGSLGERTDTQYF
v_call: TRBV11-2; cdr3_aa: CASSLDRAGNTIYF
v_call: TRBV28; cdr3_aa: CASSSGDGSSDGYTF
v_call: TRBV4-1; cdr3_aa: CASSQDPSGRPTDTQYF
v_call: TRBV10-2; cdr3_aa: CASRVGTKYGELFF